The T cell receptor (beta chain) under discussion was sequenced for a study of blood T cell repertoires in COVID-19. Looked up from germline, CDR1 is LGHNA and CDR2 is YNFKEQ. V was clipped by 3 bases and J by 2 bases, with 11 bases between them. The CDR3 has 15 amino acids. Per the study methods: Using reference gene primer amplification, nucleated cell counts were estimated. Assay used: immunoSEQ multiplex PCR; TCRdb lists only in-frame clones, some missing. V and J calls and clone size are copied from that table; D and trimming were computed from the DNA. The data contain 96,000 or so clones, more than 90% of them singletons.

Material: peripheral blood. The source is a man in his sixties with acute or convalescent COVID-19. The chain employs TRBV4-2 and TRBJ1-5, with D maybe TRBD1 (6 bases). The CDR3 DNA reads TGTGCCAGCAGCCATTTGGGGGCGGGCAATCAGCCCCAGCATTTT. Residues: CASSHLGAGNQPQHF.